This T cell receptor beta chain was sequenced for a study of cytotoxic CD8 clonotypes in ibrutinib-treated CLL. On the study more broadly: The cohort had some 10 relapsed/refractory and over 14 treatment-naive patients, 17 to 18 IGHV unmutated.

The V and J ends lost 5 bases and 4 bases respectively, with 13 bases between them. This CDR3 contains 14 residues. Looked up from germline, CDR1 is SGHRS and CDR2 is YFSETQ. Measured with immunoSEQ multiplex PCR; TCRdb has only the in-frame clones, and not every one. The sample consists of some 140,000 clones, around three quarters of them appearing once. The sequenced sample was PBMCs, obtained after 12 months of ibrutinib treatment. The chain is built from TRBV5-1 and TRBJ1-3; D is ambiguous. The clonotype originates from a human donor with chronic lymphocytic leukemia. The CDR3, as DNA: TGCGCCAGCAGTTTTGGATATCCGGGAAACACCATATATTTT. It specifies CASSFGYPGNTIYF.